Presented here are 22 T cell receptor beta chains from one specimen sequenced in a study of cytomegalovirus exposure and HLA in healthy donors. With 60 Vbeta and 13 Jbeta primers, the PCR was carried out. Profiling relied on immunoSEQ multiplex PCR, and the TCRdb table lists in-frame clones only, not all of them. This sample lists about 130,000 clones; its ten largest clones have about 2.3%. The specimen was PBMCs. The source is a middle-aged man in good health and CMV-seronegative.

The rearrangement uses TRBV5-1 and TRBJ2-1, with a tentative D call TRBD2 (6 bases). The CDR3 runs 15 residues. V was cut by 4 bases and J by 4 bases, with 15 bases left in between. Germline lookup yields CDR1 SGHRS and CDR2 YFSETQ. DNA for the CDR3: TGCGCCAGCAGCCGATCTAGCGACTGGTACAATGAGCAGTTCTTC. Translated, it gives CASSRSSDWYNEQFF.

CDR3 protein: CASRRGLAAETQYF. CDR3 bases: TGTGCCAGCAGGCGGGGACTAGCAGCAGAGACCCAGTACTTC. The chain carries TRBV7-9 and TRBJ2-5; 9 bases map to TRBD2. The junction had 6 bases not matched to a gene; V was cut back by 6 bases and J by 4 bases. From germline, CDR1 is SEHNR and CDR2 FQNEAQ (reference sequence). The CDR3 has 14 amino acids.

This rearrangement joins TRBV7-2 to TRBJ2-7, with TRBD1 matching over 7 bases. The CDR3 runs to 14 residues. Germline V gives CDR1 SGHTA, CDR2 FQGNSA. V lost 3 bases and J lost 2; bases outside the gene matches: 4. The CDR3 DNA reads as TGTGCCAGCAGCTTTATGGGACAGCCCTACGAGCAGTACTTC. Protein sequence: CASSFMGQPYEQYF.

The CDR3 region has the DNA TGCAGCGTGTCACAGGAGTCCTACTCCTACGAGCAGTACTTC. Translating gives CSVSQESYSYEQYF. The V and J genes are TRBV29-1 and TRBJ2-7; D perhaps matches TRBD1 (5 bases). Trimming pared 6 bases from V and 0 bases from J, leaving 15 bases between. Germline V gene lookup returns CDR1 SQVTM and CDR2 ANQGSEA. This CDR3 is 14 amino acids long.

V and J are TRBV5-1 and TRBJ2-1; 11 bases agree with TRBD2. This CDR3 has 15 residues. The J segment lost 10 bases and the V segment lost 5 bases, leaving 11 bases of the junction unmatched. CDR1 is SGHRS, CDR2 YFSETQ, per germline. The CDR3 DNA follows: TGCGCCAGCAGGCCGACTAGCGGGAAGGGGGTCGAGCAGTTCTTC. It specifies CASRPTSGKGVEQFF.

This chain uses TRBV13 with TRBJ1-2, with 9 nucleotides matching TRBD1. The CDR3 consists of 13 residues. Germline V gives CDR1 PRHDT, CDR2 FYEKMQ (reference sequence). Trimming cost V 4 bases and J 5 bases; bases outside gene matches: 2. CDR3 sequence: CASSWDRDYGYTF. CDR3 nucleotides: TGTGCCAGCAGCTGGGACAGGGATTATGGCTACACCTTC.

The chain links TRBV7-3 to TRBJ2-3; possibly TRBD1 for D (6 bases). V lost 1 base, J lost 6 bases, and 14 bases lay in between. The CDR3 loop spans 15 amino acids. CDR1 is SGHTA, CDR2 FQGTGA, per germline. CDR3 sequence reads: CASSLMPQGLDTQYF. Here the CDR3 DNA reads TGTGCCAGCAGCTTAATGCCCCAGGGGTTGGATACGCAGTATTTT.

CDR3 coding DNA: TGTGCCAGCAGCCGGTCTCCGGGCGGGGAGCTGTTTTTT. This encodes CASSRSPGGELFF. This rearrangement joins TRBV5-4 to TRBJ2-2; D uncertain. The CDR3 length is 13 residues. The V gene lost 4 bases and the J gene lost 7 bases, with 11 bases spanning the gap. In germline, CDR1 is SGHNT, CDR2 YYREEE (reference sequence).

The genes are TRBV5-4 and TRBJ2-1; tentative D call: TRBD1 (6 bases). Germline-derived CDR1 and CDR2 are SGHNT and YYREEE (reference sequence). The V end lost 6 bases, the J end lost 5 bases, and 15 bases lay between the germline ends. CDR3 length equals 14 residues. CDR3 loop: CASTDRQVNNEQFF. CDR3 nucleotides: TGTGCCAGCACCGACAGGCAGGTGAACAATGAGCAGTTCTTC. Based on the CDR3 plus reference TRBV5-4 and TRBJ2-1, the full variable domain is ETGVTQSPTHLIKTRGQQVTLRCSSQSGHNTVSWYQQALGQGPQFIFQYYREEENGRGNFPPRFSGLQFPNYSSELNVNALELDDSALYLCASTDRQVNNEQFFGPGTRLTVL.

The CDR3 nucleotides read TGTGCCAGCAGCTCCCTAAGGGGCAGCTACGAGCAGTACTTC. Translated: CASSSLRGSYEQYF. The V and J genes are TRBV11-3 and TRBJ2-7; tentatively, D is TRBD1 (5 bases). This CDR3 is built from 14 residues. Germline V gene data show CDR1 as SGHNT and CDR2 as YENEEA. Between the trimmed V and J ends, which lost 4 bases and 3 bases, there was a span of 13 bases. The full variable domain, its missing parts supplied by reference TRBV11-3 and TRBJ2-7, is EAGVVQSPRYKIIEKKQPVAFWCNPISGHNTLYWYLQNLGQGPELLIRYENEEAVDDSQLPKDRFSAERLKGVDSTLKIQPAELGDSAVYLCASSSLRGSYEQYFGPGTRLTVT.

V is TRBV11-3 and J is TRBJ2-1; 9 bases line up with TRBD2. Trimming at V came to 5 bases and at J to 6 bases, leaving 11 bases not matched to a gene. This CDR3 spans 16 amino acids. Per germline, CDR1 SGHNT and CDR2 YENEEA. As DNA, the CDR3 is TGTGCCAGCAGCGCTTGGACTAGCGATACGTCCAATGAGCAGTTCTTC. Encoded protein: CASSAWTSDTSNEQFF.

CDR3: CASSQGLAGGFYNEQFF. CDR3 bases: TGCGCCAGCAGCCAAGGTTTAGCGGGGGGCTTCTACAATGAGCAGTTCTTC. The chain combines TRBV4-1 with TRBJ2-1, with 10 bases fitting TRBD2. The CDR3 length is 17 residues. After removal of 1 base from V and 3 bases from J, the junction contained 6 bases not matched to a gene. Germline-derived CDR1 and CDR2 are MGHRA and YSYEKL.

This chain connects TRBV7-2 to TRBJ2-3, with D perhaps TRBD2 (6 bases). Trimming pared 4 bases from V and 4 bases from J, leaving 9 bases between. CDR1 is SGHTA and CDR2 is FQGNSA in the germline V gene. CDR3 length equals 13 residues. The CDR3: CASSSGGADTQYF. For the CDR3, the DNA is TGTGCCAGCAGCTCCGGGGGAGCAGATACGCAGTATTTT. The full variable domain, with the rest looked up from reference TRBV7-2 and TRBJ2-3, is GAGVSQSPSNKVTEKGKDVELRCDPISGHTALYWYRQSLGQGLEFLIYFQGNSAPDKSGLPSDRFSAERTGGSVSTLTIQRTQQEDSAVYLCASSSGGADTQYFGPGTRLTVL.

CDR3 nucleotides: TGTGCCAGCAGCAGGGGGCCTAACGATTATCAGCCCCAGCATTTT. Its translation: CASSRGPNDYQPQHF. The chain combines TRBV6-6 with TRBJ1-5; TRBD1 aligns across 8 bases. Germline V CDR1 and CDR2: MNHNY, SVGAGI (reference sequence). The CDR3 sequence is 15 residues long. J was trimmed by 5 bases and V by 6 bases; bases with no gene match: 9.

The V gene is TRBV11-2, the J gene TRBJ2-7; D is unresolved. The CDR3 extends over 14 amino acids. Trimming took off 1 base at V and 2 bases at J, with 9 bases between the two ends. Per germline, CDR1 SGHAT and CDR2 FQNNGV. CDR3: CASSLVGGPYEQYF. CDR3 bases: TGTGCCAGCAGCTTAGTAGGCGGTCCCTACGAGCAGTACTTC. The full variable domain, its missing parts supplied by reference TRBV11-2 and TRBJ2-7, is EAGVAQSPRYKIIEKRQSVAFWCNPISGHATLYWYQQILGQGPKLLIQFQNNGVVDDSQLPKDRFSAERLKGVDSTLKIQPAKLEDSAVYLCASSLVGGPYEQYFGPGTRLTVT.

This chain joins TRBV28 and TRBJ1-5; possible D gene TRBD1, 5 bases. Per the germline V gene, CDR1 is MDHEN and CDR2 is SYDVKM. Trimming left V 3 bases short and J 0 bases short, with 18 bases between. The CDR3 consists of 18 residues. The CDR3 is CASSLGLSSTHSNQPQHF. The CDR3 nucleotides are TGTGCCAGCAGTTTGGGACTATCGTCAACCCATAGCAATCAGCCCCAGCATTTT.

To note about this clone: Other nucleotide sequences in the sample specify the same CDR3. The chain carries TRBV5-1 and TRBJ2-7, with a tentative D call TRBD1 (5 bases). The length of the CDR3 is 13 residues. V was trimmed by 0 bases and J by 2 bases, leaving 6 bases between them. From germline, CDR1 is SGHRS and CDR2 YFSETQ. CDR3 coding DNA: TGCGCCAGCAGCTTGGAAGGGGCCTACGAGCAGTACTTC. Its protein is CASSLEGAYEQYF.

The chain links TRBV11-2 to TRBJ2-1, with 7 positions matching TRBD2. Losses at the gene ends were 4 bases for V and 0 bases for J; bases not matched to a gene: 9. The CDR3 spans 17 residues. The germline gives CDR1 SGHAT, CDR2 FQNNGV. CDR3 protein: CASSSTGLSSSYNEQFF. The CDR3 nucleotides read TGTGCCAGCAGCTCCACGGGACTATCCAGCTCCTACAATGAGCAGTTCTTC.

The rearrangement links TRBV11-2 to TRBJ1-4; 7 bases fit TRBD1. Germline assignment: CDR1 SGHAT and CDR2 FQNNGV. With V trimmed by 5 bases and J by 2 bases, 14 bases remained unmatched. The CDR3 is 18 residues long. In DNA form, the CDR3 reads TGTGCCAGCAGCCCCCATGGCGGGAAGGGGGCTACTAATGAAAAACTGTTTTTT. This encodes CASSPHGGKGATNEKLFF.

The chain carries TRBV27 and TRBJ2-7; TRBD2 aligns across 9 bases. CDR3 length: 16 amino acids. CDR1 and CDR2 from the germline V gene are MNHEY and SMNVEV (reference sequence). Unmatched junction bases numbered 9, after V lost 0 bases and J lost 6 bases. In nucleotides, the CDR3 is TGTGCCAGCAGTTTATCCGGGCTAGCGGGAAGGGCCGAGCAGTACTTC. It is translated as CASSLSGLAGRAEQYF.

The chain is built from TRBV11-3 and TRBJ1-6, with TRBD1 identical over 8 bases. Germline loops: CDR1 SGHNT, CDR2 YENEEA. The CDR3 totals 16 residues. The V and J ends lost 5 bases and 6 bases, in that order; junction bases with no gene match: 9. The CDR3 bases are TGTGCCAGCAGCGAAGCGCAGGGGGCGCTTAATTCACCCCTCCACTTT. Translating it yields CASSEAQGALNSPLHF. Together with reference TRBV11-3 and TRBJ1-6, the CDR3 gives the full variable domain: EAGVVQSPRYKIIEKKQPVAFWCNPISGHNTLYWYLQNLGQGPELLIRYENEEAVDDSQLPKDRFSAERLKGVDSTLKIQPAELGDSAVYLCASSEAQGALNSPLHFGNGTRLTVT.

The rearrangement links TRBV10-3 to TRBJ1-2; 9 bases are shared with TRBD1. V shed 4 bases and J 8 bases; nucleotides not matched to a gene: 11. The CDR3 is 15 residues long. Germline V CDR1 and CDR2: ENHRY, SYGVKD. CDR3 bases: TGTGCCATCAGTGTTTCCGGACAGGGGAATAGCGGCTACACCTTC. This codes for CAISVSGQGNSGYTF.